This TCR beta chain emerged from a study of blood T cell repertoires in COVID-19. Looking at the study overall: Donors in the United States, Italy and Spain gave samples during acute or convalescent COVID-19. PBMCs, B-cell-depleted T cells, or T cells provided the cDNA or gDNA that made up the material.

The repertoire was sequenced with immunoSEQ multiplex PCR; TCRdb's copy has only in-frame clones and lacks some. The sample lists about 170,000 clones; approximately 85% were seen once. CDR3 length: 18 residues. Germline-derived CDR1 and CDR2 are SQVTM and ANQGSEA. V was pared by 6 bases and J by 5 bases, with 20 bases of the junction left unmatched. The receptor's source is a man between 60 and 75 years old who had recovered from COVID-19. The V call is TRBV29-1, the J call TRBJ2-2; 8 bases map to TRBD1. Material for sequencing was peripheral blood. CDR3 amino acids: CSVVLYDQGAGRTGELFF. The CDR3 DNA reads TGCAGCGTAGTACTTTATGATCAGGGGGCGGGCAGGACCGGGGAGCTGTTTTTT.